This paragraph covers one T cell receptor (beta chain) sequence. The entry originates in a study of low-dose radiotherapy and immunotherapy resistance in tumors. Background on the study: The study gave Cohort 2 1 Gy per fraction every two weeks, totaling 13 Gy over 26 weeks.

Time point defined: after trial treatment. This sample's treatment: LDRT plus nivolumab, ipilimumab, low-dose cyclophosphamide and aspirin (RACIN trial). Donors were treated with nivolumab, ipilimumab, aspirin, and low-dose cyclophosphamide and radiotherapy. The CDR3 contains 14 residues. In germline, CDR1 is MNHEY, CDR2 SVGEGT. The germline V and J ends were trimmed by 7 bases and 7 bases, with 18 bases remaining between them. Both TCRalpha and TCRbeta chains were reverse transcribed with V-gene-specific primers. Both a constant-region primer and a V-primer adapter served to amplify TCRs across approximately 19 PCR cycles. TCRdb re-called the reads through MiXCR, storing one row per CDR3 protein. The top ten hold 9.5% to 15% of the sample, which has some 100,000 distinct CDR3 sequences, approximately 22% seen once.

The receptor was isolated from a female donor with ovarian cancer. The sequencing here drew on PBMCs, taken after low-dose radiotherapy plus immunotherapy. The chain has TRBV6-2 or TRBV6-3 and TRBJ2-3, with D maybe TRBD1 (5 bases). This chain's CDR3 is CASTRSGRTYTQYF. The CDR3 DNA follows: TGTGCCAGCACTCGCTCGGGCCGGACATATACGCAGTATTTT.